The 8 T cell receptor beta chains given below trace back to one sample, sequenced in a study of cytomegalovirus exposure and HLA in healthy donors. The PCR contained 60 Vbeta and 13 Jbeta primers. Sequencing used immunoSEQ multiplex PCR; TCRdb keeps in-frame clones, though not all of them. Of about 190,000 clones in the sample, roughly 80% were seen once. Sequenced material: PBMCs. Source of these receptors: a woman aged 30 to 39 in good health and CMV-seropositive.

The V and J genes are TRBV7-2 and TRBJ2-1; no definite D call. Between the trimmed V and J ends, which lost 0 bases and 2 bases, there was a span of 8 bases. The CDR3 has 15 residues. Germline CDR1 SGHTA, CDR2 FQGNSA. The CDR3 sequence is CASSLAVGAYNEQFF. Written as DNA, the CDR3 is TGTGCCAGCAGCTTAGCTGTCGGTGCCTACAATGAGCAGTTCTTC.

The chain is built from TRBV5-5 and TRBJ1-4, with a tentative D call TRBD1 (5 bases). This CDR3 has 16 amino acids. Germline CDR1 SGHKS, CDR2 YYEKEE (reference sequence). V was pared by 2 bases and J by 6 bases, with 17 bases between. CDR3 protein: CASSLGPTDLHEKLFF. The CDR3 DNA sequence: TGTGCCAGCAGCTTAGGACCGACAGACCTGCATGAAAAACTGTTTTTT.

The chain employs TRBV2 and TRBJ1-2; possibly TRBD1 for D (6 bases). This CDR3 has 15 amino acids. V gave up 6 bases and J gave up 3 bases, with 17 bases separating them. Germline V gene sequence: CDR1 SNHLY, CDR2 FYNNEI. The CDR3 DNA sequence: TGTGCCAGCAGCCACCAACAGGGTGACTACTATGGCTACACCTTC. Residues: CASSHQQGDYYGYTF.

As for this clone: Germline and junction disagree at one end, which may indicate a read error. Other DNA sequences in this sample translate to the same CDR3. This sequence joins TRBV5-1 and TRBJ1-1, with 7 bases aligning to TRBD1. This CDR3 region has 15 residues. CDR1 is SGHRS and CDR2 is YFSETQ in the germline V gene. CDR3 sequence: CASSFLGQTNYEAFF. CDR3 coding DNA: TGCGCCAGCAGCTTTTTGGGACAGACGAATTATGAAGCCTTCTTT.

The chain uses TRBV5-4 and TRBJ1-1; D gene ambiguous. This CDR3 contains 13 residues. The V gene lost 1 base and the J gene lost 5 bases, with 9 bases spanning the gap. The germline V gene encodes CDR1 SGHNT and CDR2 YYREEE (reference sequence). This CDR3 reads CASSLRAGTEAFF. The CDR3 bases are TGTGCCAGCAGCTTGAGGGCGGGGACTGAAGCTTTCTTT.

The chain uses TRBV7-6 and TRBJ2-1, with TRBD2 identical over 12 bases. Losses at the gene ends were 4 bases for V and 1 base for J; bases not matched to a gene: 5. Germline V gene sequence: CDR1 SGHVS, CDR2 FNYEAQ. The CDR3 is 17 amino acids. The CDR3 reads CASSSLAGGPSYNEQFF. The CDR3 nucleotides are TGTGCCAGCAGCTCTCTAGCGGGAGGGCCTTCCTACAATGAGCAGTTCTTC.

The chain carries TRBV5-1 and TRBJ2-1; possibly TRBD1 for D (6 bases). Germline CDR1 and CDR2: SGHRS and YFSETQ. There are 14 residues in the CDR3. The V end lost 0 bases, the J end lost 2 bases, and 6 bases lay between the germline ends. The CDR3 protein is CASSLGQAYNEQFF. CDR3 in DNA: TGCGCCAGCAGCTTGGGACAGGCCTACAATGAGCAGTTCTTC.

The chain is built from TRBV30 and TRBJ1-5; a weak D match, TRBD1 (6 bases). V lost 5 bases and J lost 4, with 12 bases in between. CDR3 length equals 13 residues. Germline V CDR1 and CDR2: GTSNPN, SVGIG (reference sequence). The CDR3 sequence is CAWALQGNQPQHF. CDR3 bases: TGTGCCTGGGCCCTCCAGGGGAATCAGCCCCAGCATTTT.